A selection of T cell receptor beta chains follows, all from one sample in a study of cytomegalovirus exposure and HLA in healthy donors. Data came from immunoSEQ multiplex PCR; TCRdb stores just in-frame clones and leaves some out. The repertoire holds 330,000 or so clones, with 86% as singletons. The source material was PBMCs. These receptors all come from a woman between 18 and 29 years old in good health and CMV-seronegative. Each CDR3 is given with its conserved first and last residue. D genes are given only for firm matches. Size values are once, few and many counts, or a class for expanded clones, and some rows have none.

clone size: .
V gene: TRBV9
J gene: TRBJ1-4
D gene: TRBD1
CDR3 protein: CASSRGTGDHEKLFF
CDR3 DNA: TGTGCCAGCAGCAGAGGGACAGGCGACCATGAAAAACTGTTTTTT

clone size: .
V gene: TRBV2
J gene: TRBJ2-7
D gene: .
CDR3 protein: CASSEAEGESYEQYF
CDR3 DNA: TGTGCCAGCAGTGAAGCAGAAGGGGAATCCTACGAGCAGTACTTC

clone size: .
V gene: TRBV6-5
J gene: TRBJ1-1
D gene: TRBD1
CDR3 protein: CASSSHRQGYTEAFF
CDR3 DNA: TGTGCCAGCAGTTCCCACCGACAGGGGTACACTGAAGCTTTCTTT

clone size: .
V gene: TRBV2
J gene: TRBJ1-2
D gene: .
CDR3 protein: CASSGPGGRGYTF
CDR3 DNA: TGTGCCAGCAGTGGACCGGGGGGTCGTGGCTACACCTTC

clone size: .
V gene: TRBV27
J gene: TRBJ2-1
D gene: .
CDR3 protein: CASSARDYNEQFF
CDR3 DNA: TGTGCCAGCAGTGCCCGGGACTACAATGAGCAGTTCTTC

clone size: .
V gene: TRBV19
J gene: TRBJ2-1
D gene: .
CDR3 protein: CASSPGGGMGDEQFF
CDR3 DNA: TGTGCCAGTAGTCCAGGAGGCGGGATGGGCGATGAGCAGTTCTTC

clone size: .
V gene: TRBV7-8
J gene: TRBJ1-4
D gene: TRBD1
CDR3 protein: CASSVTGVDEKLFF
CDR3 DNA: TGTGCCAGCAGCGTTACAGGGGTGGATGAAAAACTGTTTTTT

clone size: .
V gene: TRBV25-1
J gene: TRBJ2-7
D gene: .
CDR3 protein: CASSDPRTVSYEQYF
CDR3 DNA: TGTGCCAGCAGTGACCCAAGGACAGTCTCTTACGAGCAGTACTTC

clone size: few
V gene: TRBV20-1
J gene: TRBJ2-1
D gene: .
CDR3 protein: CSAPREFEQFF
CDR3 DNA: TGCAGTGCTCCTCGGGAATTTGAGCAGTTCTTC

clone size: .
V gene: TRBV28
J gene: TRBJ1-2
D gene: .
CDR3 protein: CASSLSRPRYGYTF
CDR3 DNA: TGTGCCAGCAGCCTATCGCGGCCCCGCTATGGCTACACCTTC

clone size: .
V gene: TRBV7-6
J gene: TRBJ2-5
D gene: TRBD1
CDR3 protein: CASSTGTEETQYF
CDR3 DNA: TGTGCCAGCAGCACCGGGACAGAAGAGACCCAGTACTTC

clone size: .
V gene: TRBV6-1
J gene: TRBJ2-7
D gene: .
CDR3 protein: CATSSWERSYEQYF
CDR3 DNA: TGTGCCACCTCCTCATGGGAGAGGTCCTACGAGCAGTACTTC

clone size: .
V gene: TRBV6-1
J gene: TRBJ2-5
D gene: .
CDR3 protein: CASKGGKAGEETQYF
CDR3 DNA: TGTGCCAGCAAGGGTGGGAAAGCAGGGGAAGAGACCCAGTACTTC

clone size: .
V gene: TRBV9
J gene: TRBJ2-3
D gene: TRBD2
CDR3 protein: CASSVGPGGHTQYF
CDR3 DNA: TGTGCCAGCAGCGTAGGCCCGGGAGGTCATACGCAGTATTTT

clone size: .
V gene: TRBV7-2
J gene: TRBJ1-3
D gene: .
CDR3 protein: CASSLSSGDTIYF
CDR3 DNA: TGTGCCAGCAGCTTATCTTCCGGAGACACCATATATTTT

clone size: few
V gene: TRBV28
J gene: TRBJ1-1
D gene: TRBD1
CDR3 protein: CAIHPLDRDKAFF
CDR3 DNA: TGTGCCATCCACCCCCTGGACAGGGATAAAGCTTTCTTT

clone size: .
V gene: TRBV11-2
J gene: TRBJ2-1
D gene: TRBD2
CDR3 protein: CASSVTSGSFNEQFF
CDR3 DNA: TGTGCCAGCAGCGTGACTAGCGGGAGCTTCAATGAGCAGTTCTTC

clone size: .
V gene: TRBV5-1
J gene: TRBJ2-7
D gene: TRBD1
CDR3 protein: CASSLGLDRVVYEQYF
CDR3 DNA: TGCGCCAGCAGCTTGGGTCTTGACAGGGTAGTCTACGAGCAGTACTTC

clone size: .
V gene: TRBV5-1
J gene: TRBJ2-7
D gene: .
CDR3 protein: CASSLDEPYEQYF
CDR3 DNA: TGCGCCAGCAGCTTGGATGAGCCCTACGAGCAGTACTTC

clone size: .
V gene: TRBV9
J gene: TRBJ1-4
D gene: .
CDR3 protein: CASSVGLRTLDNEKLFF
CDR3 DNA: TGTGCCAGCAGCGTCGGGTTGCGGACACTCGATAATGAAAAACTGTTTTTT

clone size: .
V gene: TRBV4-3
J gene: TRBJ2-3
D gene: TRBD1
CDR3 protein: CASSRQTGSGDTQYF
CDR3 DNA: TGCGCCAGCAGCCGACAGACAGGGTCTGGAGATACGCAGTATTTT

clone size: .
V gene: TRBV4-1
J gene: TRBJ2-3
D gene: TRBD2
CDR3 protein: CASSQREGPDTQYF
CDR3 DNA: TGCGCCAGCAGCCAGCGGGAGGGTCCAGATACGCAGTATTTT

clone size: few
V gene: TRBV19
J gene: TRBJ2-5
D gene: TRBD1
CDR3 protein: CASSRDRGLGQETQYF
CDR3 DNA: TGTGCCAGTAGTCGGGACAGGGGTTTGGGCCAAGAGACCCAGTACTTC

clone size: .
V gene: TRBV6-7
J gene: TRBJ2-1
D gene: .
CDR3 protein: CASSYLGQHNEQFF
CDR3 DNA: TGTGCCAGCAGTTACTTGGGCCAGCACAATGAGCAGTTCTTC

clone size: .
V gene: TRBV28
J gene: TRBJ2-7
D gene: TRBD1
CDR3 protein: CASSLGQVPYEQYF
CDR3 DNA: TGTGCCAGCAGCCTGGGACAGGTACCCTACGAGCAGTACTTC

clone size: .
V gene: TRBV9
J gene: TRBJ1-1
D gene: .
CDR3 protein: CASSVSPSGATEAFF
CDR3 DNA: TGTGCCAGCAGCGTTTCGCCTTCCGGTGCCACTGAAGCTTTCTTT

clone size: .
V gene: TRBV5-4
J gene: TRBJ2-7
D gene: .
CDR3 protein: CASSLSTGTPDSYEQYF
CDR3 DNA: TGTGCCAGCAGCCTGAGCACCGGGACACCCGACTCCTACGAGCAGTACTTC